Listed here are 14 T cell receptor beta chains from one sample, sequenced in a study of T cells in Graves' hyperthyroidism and ophthalmopathy. Regions amplified from RNA transcripts were the TCR beta CDR3 regions. The primer set for the first-round RT-PCR of the TCR CDR3 was HTBI. TCRdb re-called the multiplex PCR reads with MiXCR, one entry per CDR3 protein. This sample yields about 400,000 distinct CDR3 sequences, of which about 15% are seen a single time; 32% belongs to the top ten. Sequenced sample: blood. Receptors originate from a woman aged 25 to 39 with Graves' hyperthyroidism.

This clonotype has at least ten counts. The chain is built from TRBV2 and TRBJ2-7; no reliable D call. Germline V gene data show CDR1 as SNHLY and CDR2 as FYNNEI. The CDR3 spans 13 residues. Trimming took off 3 bases at V and 9 bases at J, with 15 bases between the two ends. CDR3 in DNA: TGTGCCAGCAGTGACGGCCCCCTACGTCGGCAGTACTTC. Residues: CASSDGPLRRQYF.

The V and J genes are TRBV12-3 or TRBV12-4 and TRBJ2-2; D is tentatively TRBD1 or TRBD2 (5 bases each). The CDR3 extends over 15 amino acids. V lost 3 bases and J 6 bases, leaving 14 bases between the germline ends. Here the CDR3 DNA reads TGTGCCAGCAGTTTGGGGCAGGGAGCGGCCGGGGAGCTGTTTTTT. Its protein product is CASSLGQGAAGELFF.

This clonotype was observed once. A much larger clonotype is one base distant, so this may be a read error. The chain links TRBV11-1 to TRBJ1-1; D is perhaps TRBD1 (5 bases). The CDR3 extends over 12 amino acids. Germline-derived CDR1 and CDR2 are SGHAT and FQDESV (reference sequence). The CDR3 coding sequence is TGTGCCAGCGCGGGACTGACGGAAAAAGCTCTCTTT. Protein product: CASAGLTEKALF.

This clonotype appeared many times. V is TRBV2 and J is TRBJ1-6, with a possible D match to TRBD1 (5 bases). With 4 bases removed from V and 6 bases from J, the gap between germline ends came to 7 bases. Germline CDR1 SNHLY, CDR2 FYNNEI. This CDR3 is built from 13 residues. CDR3 in DNA: TGTGCCAGCAGTGCGACAGTTAATTCACCCCTCCACTTT. It codes for CASSATVNSPLHF. The full variable domain, rest sourced from reference TRBV2 and TRBJ1-6, is EPEVTQTPSHQVTQMGQEVILRCVPISNHLYFYWYRQILGQKVEFLVSFYNNEISEKSEIFDDQFSVERPDGSNFTLKIRSTKLEDSAMYFCASSATVNSPLHFGNGTRLTVT.

V gene TRBV28 combines with J gene TRBJ1-6; a possible D gene is TRBD1 (5 bases). The CDR3 contains 15 residues. Germline lookup yields CDR1 MDHEN and CDR2 SYDVKM. V gave up 2 bases and J gave up 7 bases, with 12 bases separating them. The CDR3 bases are TGTGCCAGCAGTTTAGGGGACCGGGGGAATTCACCCCTCCACTTT. Its protein product is CASSLGDRGNSPLHF. Looking up the rest from reference TRBV28 and TRBJ1-6 gives the full variable domain: DVKVTQSSRYLVKRTGEKVFLECVQDMDHENMFWYRQDPGLGLRLIYFSYDVKMKEKGDIPEGYSVSREKKERFSLILESASTNQTSMYLCASSLGDRGNSPLHFGNGTRLTVT.

This clonotype came up a few times. The chain employs TRBV7-9 and TRBJ2-7; D is uncertain. Between the trimmed V and J ends, which lost 5 bases and 3 bases, there was a span of 8 bases. This CDR3 region has 12 residues. Germline V gives CDR1 SEHNR, CDR2 FQNEAQ (reference sequence). Here the CDR3 reads CASSPKIYEQYF. CDR3 bases: TGTGCCAGCAGCCCCAAAATCTACGAGCAGTACTTC.

This clonotype has ten or more counts. The chain is built from TRBV5-1 and TRBJ2-7, with TRBD2 as a possible D gene (6 bases). The CDR3 totals 13 residues. Per the germline V gene, CDR1 is SGHRS and CDR2 is YFSETQ. V lost 5 bases and J 3 bases, leaving 12 bases between the germline ends. CDR3 sequence reads: CASSYDGSYEQYF. The CDR3 bases are TGCGCCAGCAGTTACGACGGGAGCTACGAGCAGTACTTC.

The table lists this clonotype with a few counts. A read error may explain this, as a much larger clone is one base away. The chain's CDR3 is CASSLDAASGNTICF. CDR3 sequence (DNA): TGTGCCAGCAGCTTAGACGCGGCCTCTGGAAACACCATATGTTTT. The rearrangement uses TRBV11-2 and TRBJ1-3, with no clear D. From germline, CDR1 is SGHAT and CDR2 FQNNGV. The CDR3 consists of 15 residues.

This clonotype occurred many times. The DNA for the CDR3 is TGTGCCAGCAGCCCTACCTGGGGGGTTATCTCCTACGAGCAGTACTTC. Translation: CASSPTWGVISYEQYF. The rearrangement joins TRBV7-2 to TRBJ2-7, with D tentatively TRBD2 (6 bases). V was cut by 5 bases and J by 0 bases, with 17 bases left in between. Germline CDR1 is SGHTA and CDR2 is FQGNSA. The CDR3 has 16 amino acids.

This clonotype was recorded many times. The chain joins TRBV2 to TRBJ2-3; 7 bases map to TRBD1. This CDR3 is 11 amino acids long. Germline trimming cut 11 bases from V and 2 bases from J; bases unmatched to any gene: 1. The germline gives CDR1 SNHLY, CDR2 FYNNEI. The CDR3 region is CAGTATDTQYF. CDR3 bases: TGTGCCGGGACAGCCACAGATACGCAGTATTTT.

This clonotype showed up just a few times. This rearrangement joins TRBV6-1 to TRBJ2-7; TRBD1 aligns across 8 bases. Germline V CDR1 and CDR2: MNHNS, SASEGT. The CDR3 totals 14 residues. V trimming: 6 bases; J trimming: 3 bases; junction bases outside the gene matches: 7. CDR3 sequence: CASSLDRGHYEQYF. CDR3 nucleotides: TGTGCCAGCAGCCTCGACAGGGGACACTACGAGCAGTACTTC.

This clonotype came up many times. J is TRBJ2-1 and V is TRBV6-2 or TRBV6-3; no clear D gene. V lost 5 bases to trimming and J lost 2 bases, with 10 bases between them. CDR1 is MNHEY, CDR2 SVGEGT, per germline. The CDR3 runs to 14 residues. This CDR3 reads CASSNDRPYNEQFF. CDR3 coding DNA: TGTGCCAGCAGTAATGACCGTCCCTACAATGAGCAGTTCTTC.

This sequence joins TRBV9 and TRBJ2-1, with TRBD2 matching over 9 bases. V lost 2 bases to trimming and J lost 5 bases; unmatched junction nucleotides: 8. CDR3 length: 16 residues. Germline V CDR1 and CDR2: SGDLS, YYNGEE. CDR3 in DNA: TGTGCCAGCAGCGTCTTAGCGGGAGAGAGGAACAATGAGCAGTTCTTC. Protein sequence: CASSVLAGERNNEQFF.

CDR3 sequence (DNA): TGCAGTGCCCGACAGGCGGGGGCCAACGTCCTGACTTTC. This encodes CSARQAGANVLTF. V is TRBV20-1 and J is TRBJ2-6, with a possible D match to TRBD1 (6 bases). The CDR3 is made up of 13 amino acids. CDR1 and CDR2 from the germline V gene are DFQATT and SNEGSKA (reference sequence). Trimming removed 6 bases at V and 4 bases at J, with 10 bases between.